This record covers a single TCR beta chain. The germline CDR1 and CDR2 sequences are SGHDT and YYEEEE. V dropped 1 base and J dropped 4 bases, with 12 bases sitting between them. This CDR3 is 15 amino acids long. The data derive from a study of blood T cell repertoires in COVID-19. Per the original methods: Scientists estimated how many nucleated cells there were by amplifying reference gene primers. The assay was immunoSEQ multiplex PCR, and TCRdb's table has in-frame clones only and misses some. The V and J calls and clone size were taken over from that table, and D and trimming were inferred from the DNA. The repertoire includes 50,000 or so clones, 85% to 90% of them detected once, and approximately 5% sits in the top ten.

The TCR sequence derives from a man between 35 and 55 years old with active COVID-19. Sample: peripheral blood. This chain uses TRBV5-6 with TRBJ1-5, with D hard to call. CDR3: CASSLHHSQNQPQHF. The CDR3 region has the DNA TGTGCCAGCAGCTTGCATCACAGCCAGAATCAGCCCCAGCATTTT.